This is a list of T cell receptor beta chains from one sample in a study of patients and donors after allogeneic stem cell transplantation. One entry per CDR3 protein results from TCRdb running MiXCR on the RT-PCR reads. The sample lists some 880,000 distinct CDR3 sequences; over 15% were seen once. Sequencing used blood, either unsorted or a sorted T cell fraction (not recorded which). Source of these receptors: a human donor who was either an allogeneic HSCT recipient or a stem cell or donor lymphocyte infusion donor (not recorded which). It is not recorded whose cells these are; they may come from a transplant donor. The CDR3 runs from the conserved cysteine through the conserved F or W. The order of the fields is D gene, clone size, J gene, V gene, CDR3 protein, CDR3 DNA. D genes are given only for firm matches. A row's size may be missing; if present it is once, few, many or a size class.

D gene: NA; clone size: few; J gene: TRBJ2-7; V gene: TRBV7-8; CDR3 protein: CASSLGTGHLAYEQYF; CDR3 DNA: TGTGCCAGCAGCTTAGGTACAGGGCACCTCGCTTACGAGCAGTACTTC
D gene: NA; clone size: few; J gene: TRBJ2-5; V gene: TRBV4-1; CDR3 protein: CASSHPSLGGETQYF; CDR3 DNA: TGCGCCAGCAGCCACCCCTCCCTTGGTGGAGAGACCCAGTACTTC
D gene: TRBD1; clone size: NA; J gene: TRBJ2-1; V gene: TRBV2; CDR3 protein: CASSVYRGRNEQFF; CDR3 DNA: TGTGCCAGCAGTGTATACAGGGGGCGTAATGAGCAGTTCTTC
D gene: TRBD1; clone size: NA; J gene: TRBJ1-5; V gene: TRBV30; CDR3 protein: CAWSGTGYHQPQHF; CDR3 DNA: TGTGCCTGGAGCGGGACAGGGTATCATCAGCCCCAGCATTTT
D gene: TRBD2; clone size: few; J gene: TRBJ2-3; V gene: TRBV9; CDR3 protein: CASSVFDTSGTDTQYF; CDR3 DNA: TGTGCCAGCAGCGTATTTGATACTAGCGGCACAGATACGCAGTATTTT
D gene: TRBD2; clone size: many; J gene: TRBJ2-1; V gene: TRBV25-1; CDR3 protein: CASSLAGFSYNEQFF; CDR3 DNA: TGTGCCAGCAGTTTAGCGGGTTTCTCCTACAATGAGCAGTTCTTC
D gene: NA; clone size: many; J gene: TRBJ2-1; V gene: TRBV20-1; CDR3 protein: CSAQGERGALYNEQFF; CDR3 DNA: TGCAGTGCTCAGGGGGAGCGGGGTGCTCTCTACAATGAGCAGTTCTTC
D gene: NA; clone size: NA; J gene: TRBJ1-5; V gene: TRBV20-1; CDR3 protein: CSARSQGRGQPQHF; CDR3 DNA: TGCAGTGCTAGATCCCAGGGGAGAGGTCAGCCCCAGCATTTT
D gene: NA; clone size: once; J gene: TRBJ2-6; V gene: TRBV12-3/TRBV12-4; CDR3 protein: CASTGLSGANVLTF; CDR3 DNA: TGTGCCAGCACCGGCCTCTCTGGGGCCAACGTCCTGACTTTC
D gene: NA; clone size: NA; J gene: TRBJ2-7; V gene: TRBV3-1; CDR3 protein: CASSHGVGSSYEQYF; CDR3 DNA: TGTGCCAGCAGCCACGGCGTGGGGAGCTCCTACGAGCAGTACTTC
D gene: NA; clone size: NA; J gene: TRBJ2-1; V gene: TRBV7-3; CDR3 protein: CASSLSGGTLDEQFF; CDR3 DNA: TGTGCCAGCAGCTTATCCGGGGGAACTTTGGATGAGCAGTTCTTC
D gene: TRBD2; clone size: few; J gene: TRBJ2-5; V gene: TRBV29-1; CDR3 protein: CSVEDLLRGGRTETQYF; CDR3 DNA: TGCAGCGTTGAAGATCTCCTGCGGGGCGGGAGAACGGAGACCCAGTACTTC
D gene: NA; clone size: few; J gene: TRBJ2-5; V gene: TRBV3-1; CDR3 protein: CASSQVGRVKETQYF; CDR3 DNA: TGTGCCAGCAGCCAAGTTGGCCGGGTCAAAGAGACCCAGTACTTC
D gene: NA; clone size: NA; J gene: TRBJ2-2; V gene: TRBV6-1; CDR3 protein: CASSSGANTGELFF; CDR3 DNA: TGTGCCAGCTCAAGCGGAGCGAACACCGGGGAGCTGTTTTTT
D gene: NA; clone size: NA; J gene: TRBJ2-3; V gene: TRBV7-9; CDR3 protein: CASSLGAVSTDTQYF; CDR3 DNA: TGTGCCAGCAGCTTAGGCGCAGTAAGCACAGATACGCAGTATTTT
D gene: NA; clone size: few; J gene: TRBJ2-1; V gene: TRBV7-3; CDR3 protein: CASSLGGQSLYNEQFF; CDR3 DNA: TGTGCCAGCAGCCTAGGCGGACAGAGTCTCTACAATGAGCAGTTCTTC
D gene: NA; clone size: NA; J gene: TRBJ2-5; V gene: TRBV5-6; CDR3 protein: CARGAERETQYF; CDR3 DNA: TGTGCCAGAGGGGCGGAGCGGGAGACCCAGTACTTC
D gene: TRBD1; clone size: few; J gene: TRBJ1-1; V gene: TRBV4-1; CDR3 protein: CASSQDRGTGNTEAFF; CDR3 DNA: TGCGCCAGCAGCCAAGACAGAGGGACAGGGAACACTGAAGCTTTCTTT
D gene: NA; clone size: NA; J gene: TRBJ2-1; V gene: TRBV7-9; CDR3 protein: CASSFDGGGNEQFF; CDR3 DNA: TGTGCCAGCAGCTTTGACGGGGGCGGGAATGAGCAGTTCTTC
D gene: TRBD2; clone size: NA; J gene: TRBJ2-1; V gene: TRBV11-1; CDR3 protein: CASSLVSRGGWNEQFF; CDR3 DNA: TGTGCCAGCAGCTTAGTATCGCGGGGGGGCTGGAATGAGCAGTTCTTC
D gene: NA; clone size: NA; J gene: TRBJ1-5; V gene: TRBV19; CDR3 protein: CASRTGFSNQPQHF; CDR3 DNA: TGTGCCAGTAGGACAGGATTTAGCAATCAGCCCCAGCATTTT
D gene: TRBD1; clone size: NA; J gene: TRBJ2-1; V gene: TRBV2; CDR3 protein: CASRDLGTGGWNEQFF; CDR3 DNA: TGTGCCAGCAGAGACCTCGGGACAGGGGGCTGGAATGAGCAGTTCTTC
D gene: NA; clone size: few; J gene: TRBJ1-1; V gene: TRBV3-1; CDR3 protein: CASSQDQAFF; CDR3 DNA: TGTGCCAGCAGCCAAGACCAGGCTTTCTTT
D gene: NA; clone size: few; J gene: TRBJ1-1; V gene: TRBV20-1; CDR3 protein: CSARTLAGKPNTEAFF; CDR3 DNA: TGCAGTGCTAGAACTCTGGCAGGGAAACCGAACACTGAAGCTTTCTTT
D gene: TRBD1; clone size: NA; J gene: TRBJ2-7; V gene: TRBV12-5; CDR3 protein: CASGLPSPGQGSYEQYF; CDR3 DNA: TGTGCTAGTGGTTTGCCCAGTCCAGGACAGGGGAGCTACGAGCAGTACTTC
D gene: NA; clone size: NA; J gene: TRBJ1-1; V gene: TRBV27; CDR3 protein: CASSFLTRRGAGNTEAFF; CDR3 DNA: TGTGCCAGCAGTTTTTTGACCCGGAGAGGGGCCGGGAACACTGAAGCTTTCTTT
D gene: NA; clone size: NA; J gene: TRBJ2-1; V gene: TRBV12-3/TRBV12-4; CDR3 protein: CASSLGLGQNEQFF; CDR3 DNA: TGTGCCAGCAGTTTAGGACTCGGGCAAAATGAGCAGTTCTTC
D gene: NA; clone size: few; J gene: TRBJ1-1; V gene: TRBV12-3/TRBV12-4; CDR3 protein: CASSFGRVEAFF; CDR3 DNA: TGTGCCAGCAGTTTCGGGCGGGTTGAAGCTTTCTTT
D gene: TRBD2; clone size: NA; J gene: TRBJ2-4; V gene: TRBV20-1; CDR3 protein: CSASTSGRRAKNIQYF; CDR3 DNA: TGCAGTGCTAGCACTAGCGGGAGGAGAGCCAAAAACATTCAGTACTTC
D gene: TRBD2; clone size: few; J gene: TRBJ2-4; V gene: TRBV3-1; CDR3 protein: CASSERDYIQYF; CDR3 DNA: TGTGCCAGCTCCGAGCGGGACTACATTCAGTACTTC
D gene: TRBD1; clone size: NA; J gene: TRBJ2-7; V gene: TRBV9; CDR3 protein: CASSVAGTDYEQYF; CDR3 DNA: TGTGCCAGCAGCGTAGCCGGGACAGATTACGAGCAGTACTTC
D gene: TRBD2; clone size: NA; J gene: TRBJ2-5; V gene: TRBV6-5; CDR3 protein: CASSSPGGIETQYF; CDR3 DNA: TGTGCCAGCAGTTCCCCCGGGGGGATCGAGACCCAGTACTTC
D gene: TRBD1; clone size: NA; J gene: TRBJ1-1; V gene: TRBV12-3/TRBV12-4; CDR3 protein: CASTFRLRDRNTEAFF; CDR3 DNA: TGTGCCAGCACTTTCCGGCTCCGGGACAGGAACACTGAAGCTTTCTTT
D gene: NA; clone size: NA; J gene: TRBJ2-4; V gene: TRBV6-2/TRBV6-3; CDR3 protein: CASTVRPPISPAKNIQYF; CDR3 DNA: TGTGCCAGTACAGTCCGGCCTCCTATTTCCCCGGCCAAAAACATTCAGTACTTC
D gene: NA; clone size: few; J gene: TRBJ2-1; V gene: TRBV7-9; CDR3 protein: CASSSRLESYNEQFF; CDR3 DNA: TGTGCCAGCAGCTCGCGACTGGAGTCCTACAATGAGCAGTTCTTC
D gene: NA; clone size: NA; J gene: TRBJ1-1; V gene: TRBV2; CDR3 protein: CASTGRGTEAFF; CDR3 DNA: TGTGCCAGCACTGGCAGGGGCACTGAAGCTTTCTTT
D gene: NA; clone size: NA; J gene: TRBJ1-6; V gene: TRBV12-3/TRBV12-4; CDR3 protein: CASSPWGWTSPLHF; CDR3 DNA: TGTGCCAGCAGCCCCTGGGGATGGACCTCACCCCTCCACTTT
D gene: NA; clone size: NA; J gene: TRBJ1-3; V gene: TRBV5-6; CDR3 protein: CASSLITPGSSGNTIYF; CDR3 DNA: TGTGCCAGCAGCTTGATAACGCCCGGATCTTCTGGAAACACCATATATTTT
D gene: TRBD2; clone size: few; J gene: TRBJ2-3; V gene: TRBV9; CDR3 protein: CASTKAGLSTDTQYF; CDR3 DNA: TGTGCCAGCACAAAAGCGGGACTCTCAACAGATACGCAGTATTTT
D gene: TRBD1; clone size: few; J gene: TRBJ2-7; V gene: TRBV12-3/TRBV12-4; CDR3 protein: CASSRPGQGAYEQYF; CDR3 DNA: TGTGCCAGCAGCCGACCGGGACAGGGGGCTTACGAGCAGTACTTC
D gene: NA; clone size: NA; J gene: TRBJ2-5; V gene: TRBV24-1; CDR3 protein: CATSDRRGAETQYF; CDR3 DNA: TGTGCCACCAGTGATCGGAGGGGAGCAGAGACCCAGTACTTC
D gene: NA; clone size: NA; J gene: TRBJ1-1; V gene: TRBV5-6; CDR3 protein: CASQQGIYPKNTEAFF; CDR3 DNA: TGTGCCAGCCAACAGGGTATTTACCCAAAGAACACTGAAGCTTTCTTT
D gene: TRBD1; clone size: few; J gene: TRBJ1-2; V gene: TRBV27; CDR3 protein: CASSLGRGQGYTF; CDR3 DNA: TGTGCCAGCAGTTTGGGGAGGGGGCAAGGCTACACCTTC
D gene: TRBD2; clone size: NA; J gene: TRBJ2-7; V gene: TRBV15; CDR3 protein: CATSRDPGGWEQYF; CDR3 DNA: TGTGCCACCAGCAGAGATCCCGGGGGGTGGGAGCAGTACTTC
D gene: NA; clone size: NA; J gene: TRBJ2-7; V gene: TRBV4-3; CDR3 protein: CASSQAVRGANYEQYF; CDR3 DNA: TGCGCCAGCAGCCAAGCTGTGAGAGGAGCCAACTACGAGCAGTACTTC
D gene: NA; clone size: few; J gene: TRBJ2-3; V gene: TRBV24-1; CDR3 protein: CATSDRGQRGLHTQYF; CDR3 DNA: TGTGCCACCAGTGATAGGGGACAAAGGGGCTTGCATACGCAGTATTTT
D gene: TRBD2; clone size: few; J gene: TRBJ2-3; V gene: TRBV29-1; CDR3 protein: CSVKSGSFSDTQYF; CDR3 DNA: TGCAGCGTTAAGAGCGGGAGCTTCTCAGATACGCAGTATTTT
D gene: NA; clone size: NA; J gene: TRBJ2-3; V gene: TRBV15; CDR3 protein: CATSSYRDSTDTQYF; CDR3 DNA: TGTGCCACCAGCAGCTACAGGGATAGCACAGATACGCAGTATTTT
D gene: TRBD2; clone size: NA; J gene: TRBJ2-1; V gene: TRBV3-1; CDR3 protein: CASSQRLSGYYNEQFF; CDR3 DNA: TGTGCCAGCAGCCAGAGACTTAGCGGGTATTACAATGAGCAGTTCTTC
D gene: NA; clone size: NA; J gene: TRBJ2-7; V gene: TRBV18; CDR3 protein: CASSRGDLEQYF; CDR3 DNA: TGTGCCAGCTCTAGGGGAGATCTTGAGCAGTACTTC
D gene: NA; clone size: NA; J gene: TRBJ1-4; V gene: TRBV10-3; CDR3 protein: CAISESGQRNEKLFF; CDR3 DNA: TGTGCCATCAGTGAGTCTGGACAGCGTAATGAAAAACTGTTTTTT
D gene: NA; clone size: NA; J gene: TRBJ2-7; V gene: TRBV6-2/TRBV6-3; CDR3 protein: CASSPHNNEQYF; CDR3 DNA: TGTGCCAGCAGCCCCCATAATAACGAGCAGTACTTC
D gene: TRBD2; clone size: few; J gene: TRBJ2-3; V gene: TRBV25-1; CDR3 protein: CASTPLQRGGSDTQYF; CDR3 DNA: TGTGCCAGCACCCCCCTCCAGCGGGGGGGTTCAGATACGCAGTATTTT